This is a list of T cell receptor beta chains from one sample in a study of Graves' ophthalmopathy and Graves' hyperthyroidism. Via MiXCR, TCRdb re-called the multiplex PCR reads, giving one row per CDR3 protein. Of 620,000 or so distinct CDR3 sequences detected, over 20% appear once; the ten largest clones hold approximately 6.5%. The sample was peripheral blood. These receptors all come from a woman aged 18 to 35 with stable Graves' hyperthyroidism. Some clones in this sample may be carry-over from other donors' samples. Both conserved end residues are part of each CDR3. D genes are given only for firm matches. The listing skips clone size in some rows; elsewhere it reads once, few, many or a size class.

V: TRBV5-1
J: TRBJ1-2
size: NA
D: NA
DNA: TGCGCCAGCAGCTTGATTGGGGGTAACTATGGCTACACCTTC
CDR3: CASSLIGGNYGYTF

V: TRBV20-1
J: TRBJ2-5
size: few
D: NA
DNA: TGCAGTGGACAGGGAGGCCAAGAGACCCAGTACTTC
CDR3: CSGQGGQETQYF

V: TRBV9
J: TRBJ2-2
size: NA
D: TRBD2
DNA: TGTGCCAGCAGCGCGAGACTAGCGGGGGTAAACACCGGGGAGCTGTTTTTT
CDR3: CASSARLAGVNTGELFF

V: TRBV30
J: TRBJ1-5
size: few
D: NA
DNA: TGTGCCTGGAGTCCCTTCCTGGGGGCTATTAATCAGCCCCAGCATTTT
CDR3: CAWSPFLGAINQPQHF

V: TRBV11-2
J: TRBJ1-2
size: many
D: NA
DNA: TGTGCCAGCAGCTCGCGCTCCAGGGGTTTGGATGGCTACACCTTC
CDR3: CASSSRSRGLDGYTF

V: TRBV4-1
J: TRBJ2-2
size: NA
D: TRBD2
DNA: TGCGCCAGCAGCCAAGCTTTATCGGGAGGCGCACCCTCGAACACCGGGGAGCTGTTTTTT
CDR3: CASSQALSGGAPSNTGELFF

V: TRBV7-2
J: TRBJ2-7
size: many
D: TRBD2
DNA: TGTGCCAGCAGCTGGCTAGCGGGACCATCCTACGAGCAGTACTTC
CDR3: CASSWLAGPSYEQYF

V: TRBV2
J: TRBJ1-2
size: many
D: NA
DNA: TGTGCCAGCAGCGCTCAGAAGGAAAATGGCTACACCTTC
CDR3: CASSAQKENGYTF

V: TRBV4-1
J: TRBJ1-2
size: few
D: NA
DNA: TGCGCCAGCAGCCCATTCCTACGACTTTATGGCTACACCTTC
CDR3: CASSPFLRLYGYTF

V: TRBV15
J: TRBJ1-5
size: many
D: TRBD1
DNA: TGTGCCACCATCCCCGACAGGGGTGGTAATCAGCCCCAGCATTTT
CDR3: CATIPDRGGNQPQHF

V: TRBV4-2
J: TRBJ1-5
size: few
D: NA
DNA: TGTGCCAGCAGCCAAAGCGGAAACGGTCAGCCCCAGCATTTT
CDR3: CASSQSGNGQPQHF

V: TRBV6-1
J: TRBJ1-2
size: many
D: NA
DNA: TGTGCCAGCAGCTCCGTCCAGGTTGAAAGGAGGGGCGGCTACACCTTC
CDR3: CASSSVQVERRGGYTF

V: TRBV6-1
J: TRBJ1-2
size: NA
D: NA
DNA: TGTGCCAGCAGGCCAGGGGTTTATGGCTACACCTTC
CDR3: CASRPGVYGYTF

V: TRBV12-3/TRBV12-4
J: TRBJ1-2
size: many
D: NA
DNA: TGTGCCAGCACCTTCAGGGGTTCGGGAGGCTACACCTTC
CDR3: CASTFRGSGGYTF

V: TRBV6-2/TRBV6-3
J: TRBJ1-5
size: NA
D: NA
DNA: TGTGCCAGCACCGACGGGGCAGGGAACAATCAGCCCCAGCATTTT
CDR3: CASTDGAGNNQPQHF

V: TRBV5-1
J: TRBJ2-7
size: many
D: TRBD2
DNA: TGCGCCAGCAGCGTCACTAGCGGGGGGGCGTTGGAGCAGTACTTC
CDR3: CASSVTSGGALEQYF

V: TRBV6-1
J: TRBJ1-3
size: many
D: NA
DNA: TGTGCCAGCAGTGACCTTACAGGGATGGGATACACCATATATTTT
CDR3: CASSDLTGMGYTIYF

V: TRBV18
J: TRBJ1-1
size: many
D: TRBD1
DNA: TGTGCCAGCTCACTCGGGACAGAACGTGAAGCTTTCTTT
CDR3: CASSLGTEREAFF

V: TRBV5-6
J: TRBJ2-5
size: few
D: TRBD1
DNA: TGTGCCAGCAGCTTGGTACAGGGGGTAGAGACCCAGTACTTC
CDR3: CASSLVQGVETQYF

V: TRBV15
J: TRBJ1-1
size: NA
D: NA
DNA: TGTGCCACCAGCAGATCCAGGGCACTAAACACTGAAGCTTTCTTT
CDR3: CATSRSRALNTEAFF

V: TRBV5-6
J: TRBJ1-1
size: many
D: TRBD1
DNA: TGTGCCAGCAGCTTGTTCACAGGGGCAGCTTTCTTT
CDR3: CASSLFTGAAFF

V: TRBV6-1
J: TRBJ2-7
size: NA
D: NA
DNA: TGTGCCAGCAAACAGGGGGGGGAGCAGTACTTC
CDR3: CASKQGGEQYF

V: TRBV15
J: TRBJ1-5
size: many
D: NA
DNA: TGTGCCACCAGACATTTCGATAGCAATCAGCCCCAGCATTTT
CDR3: CATRHFDSNQPQHF

V: TRBV10-3
J: TRBJ1-1
size: many
D: TRBD1
DNA: TGTGCCACCGCGAGGGAGACAGGGGGCGGGAGCACTGAAGCTTTCTTT
CDR3: CATARETGGGSTEAFF

V: TRBV19
J: TRBJ1-5
size: few
D: NA
DNA: TGTGCCAGTAGTATTTTTAAGGGGCCGTCGGGCAATCAGCCCCAGCATTTT
CDR3: CASSIFKGPSGNQPQHF

V: TRBV5-1
J: TRBJ1-5
size: many
D: TRBD1
DNA: TGCGCCAGCAGCCCCGGGACAGTGGGGCAGCCCCAGCATTTT
CDR3: CASSPGTVGQPQHF

V: TRBV11-2
J: TRBJ1-6
size: once
D: NA
DNA: TGTGCCAGCAGCTTAGTGGGGTCAGGGGATTCACCCCTCCACTTT
CDR3: CASSLVGSGDSPLHF

V: TRBV9
J: TRBJ1-1
size: NA
D: NA
DNA: TGTGCCAGCAGCGGTGGGGCGTACACTGAAGCTTTCTTT
CDR3: CASSGGAYTEAFF

V: TRBV2
J: TRBJ2-7
size: many
D: NA
DNA: TGTGCCAGCAACCCTGAAGCGGCCATAAGGTCCTACGAGCAGTACTTC
CDR3: CASNPEAAIRSYEQYF

V: TRBV2
J: TRBJ1-2
size: many
D: NA
DNA: TGTGCCAGCAGTGAAAATAGCGCAGGGTCCACCTATGGCTACACCTTC
CDR3: CASSENSAGSTYGYTF

V: TRBV12-3/TRBV12-4
J: TRBJ1-1
size: many
D: TRBD1
DNA: TGTGCCAGCAGCCCGCTGGGACAGGGGGACACTGAAGCTTTCTTT
CDR3: CASSPLGQGDTEAFF

V: TRBV28
J: TRBJ1-2
size: NA
D: TRBD1
DNA: TGTGCCAGCAACAAAATAAAGGGACAGGGGAACTATGGCTACACCTTC
CDR3: CASNKIKGQGNYGYTF

V: TRBV12-3/TRBV12-4
J: TRBJ1-1
size: many
D: NA
DNA: TGTGCCAGCAGTTCATCAGGGTCCCTCACTGAAGCTTTCTTT
CDR3: CASSSSGSLTEAFF

V: TRBV6-2/TRBV6-3
J: TRBJ2-5
size: NA
D: NA
DNA: TGTGCCAGCAGACCGACCGCCCGGGAGACCCAGTACTTC
CDR3: CASRPTARETQYF

V: TRBV6-5
J: TRBJ2-2
size: many
D: TRBD1
DNA: TGTGCCAGCAGTTCTCAGGGGGTGAACACCGGGGAGCTGTTTTTT
CDR3: CASSSQGVNTGELFF

V: TRBV7-2
J: TRBJ1-6
size: many
D: TRBD1
DNA: TGTGCCAGCAGCCTCATAGGGGGCCCCCTCCACTTT
CDR3: CASSLIGGPLHF

V: TRBV25-1
J: TRBJ1-2
size: many
D: NA
DNA: TGTGCCAGCAGTAAGGGAGGCTATGGCTACACCTTC
CDR3: CASSKGGYGYTF

V: TRBV27
J: TRBJ2-2
size: NA
D: NA
DNA: TGTGCCAGCAGTTTAACCCCTGGCCCCGGGGAGCTGTTTTTT
CDR3: CASSLTPGPGELFF

V: TRBV6-2/TRBV6-3
J: TRBJ1-5
size: once
D: NA
DNA: TGTGCCAGCAGTTACGGCGAGGGAATCGCTAGCAATCAGCCCCAGCATTTT
CDR3: CASSYGEGIASNQPQHF

V: TRBV6-5
J: TRBJ1-2
size: many
D: TRBD1
DNA: TGTGCCAGCAGTTTCCAACAGGGGGTAGAGGGCTACACCTTC
CDR3: CASSFQQGVEGYTF

V: TRBV6-5
J: TRBJ2-2
size: many
D: NA
DNA: TGTGCCAGCAGTTACTCGAAGTATAGGGGGTACACCGGGGAGCTGTTTTTT
CDR3: CASSYSKYRGYTGELFF

V: TRBV6-1
J: TRBJ1-2
size: NA
D: NA
DNA: TGTGCCAGCAGTGAACTTATCCGGACAGCCCGCGGCTACACCTTC
CDR3: CASSELIRTARGYTF

V: TRBV19
J: TRBJ1-1
size: many
D: TRBD1
DNA: TGTGCCAGTGCCCGACAGGGGGCTGAAGCTTTCTTT
CDR3: CASARQGAEAFF

V: TRBV30
J: TRBJ1-2
size: once
D: NA
DNA: TGTGCCCATGACCCAATGGGGAGTAACTATGGCTACACCTTC
CDR3: CAHDPMGSNYGYTF

V: TRBV28
J: TRBJ1-2
size: many
D: TRBD1
DNA: TGTGCGACCATACTGACAGGGGGCGTGAGCTATGGCTACACCTTC
CDR3: CATILTGGVSYGYTF

V: TRBV19
J: TRBJ1-5
size: many
D: TRBD1
DNA: TGTGCCAGTAGCAATTTTGGACAGGGCCACAATCAGCCCCAGCATTTT
CDR3: CASSNFGQGHNQPQHF

V: TRBV12-3/TRBV12-4
J: TRBJ1-2
size: NA
D: NA
DNA: TGTGCCAGCAGTTTAGTAGCGAATGGCTACACCTTC
CDR3: CASSLVANGYTF

V: TRBV9
J: TRBJ2-7
size: many
D: NA
DNA: TGTGCCAGCAGCGTAGCAGACTACCCCCTCGAGCAGTACTTC
CDR3: CASSVADYPLEQYF

V: TRBV18
J: TRBJ1-2
size: few
D: NA
DNA: TGTGCCAGCTCACCACTCCCAGATCATAACTATGGCTACACCTTC
CDR3: CASSPLPDHNYGYTF